This TCR beta chain is from a study of spatial heterogeneity in lung cancer. Study information: A total of approximately 75 untreated early-stage non-small cell lung cancer patients served as donors. Study findings and constraints: Follow-up blood showed ubiquitous expanded tumor TCRs less than blood at resection did.

With regard to this clonotype: The antigen is not known.

The germline V gene encodes CDR1 ENHRY and CDR2 SYGVKD. V was cut by 4 bases and J by 5 bases, with 12 bases left in between. The CDR3 spans 14 residues. Time point denoted: blood at routine non-recurrence follow-up after resection. TCRdb reanalysed the 5' RACE reads using MiXCR and keeps one entry per CDR3 protein. Here the sample spans tens of thousands of distinct CDR3 sequences, 8.5% to 10% being singletons. The gene calls are TRBV10-3 and TRBJ1-5; no clear D gene. The source material was PBMCs, sampled at follow-up. The sequence derives from a male donor with early-stage non-small cell lung cancer. The CDR3 reads CAISAVGEDQPQHF. CDR3 nucleotides: TGTGCCATCAGTGCCGTTGGGGAAGATCAGCCCCAGCATTTT.